The rows below give T cell receptor beta chains drawn from one sample of a study of blood T cell repertoires in COVID-19. Sequencing used immunoSEQ multiplex PCR; TCRdb keeps in-frame clones, though not all of them. The top ten clones hold over 7% of a sample with about 180,000 clones, approximately 85% of them seen once. The sequenced sample was PBMCs or T cells enriched from blood (not recorded which). The receptors stem from a woman under 40 who had recovered from COVID-19. Both conserved end residues are part of each CDR3. D genes are given only for firm matches. Size values are once, few and many counts, or a class for expanded clones, and some rows have none.

CDR3 DNA	CDR3 protein	clone size	V gene	J gene	D gene
TGTGCCATCAGTATAGCGGGAGAAGCCTACAATGAGCAGTTCTTC	CAISIAGEAYNEQFF	once	TRBV10-3	TRBJ2-1	TRBD2
TGTGCCAGCAGCTTAGGGCTCACAGATACGCAGTATTTT	CASSLGLTDTQYF	-	TRBV7-9	TRBJ2-3	-
TGTGCCAGCAGTTTACACAGGGGTCTAATCTCTGGAAACACCATATATTTT	CASSLHRGLISGNTIYF	-	TRBV28	TRBJ1-3	TRBD1
TGTGCCAGCAGTTTTTTTGGACAGGGACGCCAGCCCCAGCATTTT	CASSFFGQGRQPQHF	-	TRBV28	TRBJ1-5	TRBD1
TGTGCCAGCAGCTTCGGAGGGCGAGACACTGAAGCTTTCTTT	CASSFGGRDTEAFF	-	TRBV7-2	TRBJ1-1	-
TGTGCCAGCAGTTCAGACTCACCTACTTCAGCTCGGCGCACAGATACGCAGTATTTT	CASSSDSPTSARRTDTQYF	-	TRBV28	TRBJ2-3	-
TGTGCCAGCAGCTTAGATCCTGGAAGCGCCTACGAGCAGTACTTC	CASSLDPGSAYEQYF	-	TRBV11-2	TRBJ2-7	-
TGTGCCAGCAGCTTAGGACAGGGCTTCACTGAAGCTTTCTTT	CASSLGQGFTEAFF	few	TRBV11-2	TRBJ1-1	TRBD1
TGTGCCAGTAGTATCGGAACAGGGGGCTATGGCTACACCTTC	CASSIGTGGYGYTF	-	TRBV19	TRBJ1-2	TRBD1
TGCGCCAGCAGCTTGGGCACAGGTCCCTACGAGCAGTACTTC	CASSLGTGPYEQYF	-	TRBV5-1	TRBJ2-7	-
TGTGCCAGCAGTCCGGGGGGGATCTATGGCTACACCTTC	CASSPGGIYGYTF	-	TRBV27	TRBJ1-2	-
TGTGCCAGCAGAACAAACAGGGGTAGAGCGAACTATGGCTACACCTTC	CASRTNRGRANYGYTF	-	TRBV4-2	TRBJ1-2	TRBD1
TGCAGCGCTGAGCAGGGGCTTAACACCGGGGAGCTGTTTTTT	CSAEQGLNTGELFF	-	TRBV29-1	TRBJ2-2	-
TGTGCCAGCAGCCAAGATCTGGGGCTGCGATATGGCTACACCTTC	CASSQDLGLRYGYTF	-	TRBV3-1/TRBV3-2	TRBJ1-2	-
TGTGCCAGTAGTATAGAAGATAGTAGGGGATTACGGGTCCATGAGCAGTTCTTC	CASSIEDSRGLRVHEQFF	once	TRBV19	TRBJ2-1	-
TGTGCCAGCAGTTCAAACCAGGGGGCGACGGTGAGGCCCCTCCACTTT	CASSSNQGATVRPLHF	once	TRBV28	TRBJ1-6	TRBD1
TGCAGCGTTGAAGGCACCGGGACAGGGTTTACCGGGGAGCTGTTTTTT	CSVEGTGTGFTGELFF	-	TRBV29-1	TRBJ2-2	TRBD1
TGTGCCAGTGCGACGGGGGTGGACAATCAGCCCCAGCATTTT	CASATGVDNQPQHF	-	TRBV19	TRBJ1-5	-
TGTGCCAGCAGTGTTGGACAAGTTAGCAATCAGCCCCAGCATTTT	CASSVGQVSNQPQHF	once	TRBV2	TRBJ1-5	-
TGTGCCAGCACCCCCTACGGGGTGAACACTGAAGCTTTCTTT	CASTPYGVNTEAFF	-	TRBV5-5	TRBJ1-1	-